This T cell receptor beta chain emerged from a study of blood T cells in healthy people across ages (dated by TCRdb to between 2014 and 2017). Concerning the study at large: In model experiments, template switching captured about one uniquely barcoded TCR beta cDNA molecule for every two T cells. For two donors (one aged 18 to 30 and one aged 80 or older), the study analyzed two additional independent replicas of 1 million unique cDNA reads from the same blood draw. Donors were grouped into four age groups: young (average roughly 17 years), middle-aged (about 38), aged (62) and long-lived (82). Age-related changes in TCR beta repertoire diversity were measured in the study by deep sequencing normalized with unique cDNA molecular identifiers.

Donors were about 36 systemically healthy Caucasian individuals from Russia aged about 6 to 100 years. About 9.6 milliliters of peripheral blood were collected from each donor into EDTA-treated Vacutainer tubes. PBMCs were isolated by Ficoll-Paque density-gradient centrifugation, with at least 6 million obtained per sample. Total RNA was extracted from PBMCs with Trizol reagent, with at least 6 micrograms obtained per sample. For every donor, flow cytometry on a PBMC aliquot measured the percentage of naive CD45RAhigh/CD27high T cells. The paper's findings and limits, for the study overall: Compared with the aged group, the long-lived group had more naive CD4+ T cells, fewer expanded clones and increased TCR diversity, suggesting age selection. Because donor CMV infection status was unknown, age-related changes in expanded clonotypes were potentially confounded. Bulk unsorted PBMC profiling prevented conclusive comparison of naive and antigen-experienced compartments. Estimates of total diversity based on one million sequenced T cells were regarded as lower bounds and as underestimates. There was a strong correlation between observed TCR beta diversity and the percentage of naive T cells measured by flow cytometry. As age increased, observed TCR beta diversity per million T cells dropped in a roughly linear way, and a significant reduction was already evident by age 40.

About this clonotype itself: This clone's antigen is unknown. No base qualities exist here, and no much larger clone lies one base off it.

V lost 5 bases and J lost 5 bases, and the count of bases not matched to a germline gene is 9. Looking up the germline V gene yields CDR1 MNHNS and CDR2 SASEGT. The CDR3 contains 15 residues, cysteine and phenylalanine counted. Only CDR3 DNA is held: 45 bases, read in frame from base 1. Library prep was done by 5' RACE. The run used an Illumina HiSeq 2500. A second PCR of 7 to 11 cycles was performed with a sample-barcoded 5' primer and a J-beta primer mix. Each TCR beta cDNA molecule received a unique molecular identifier from a template-switch 5' adaptor carrying 12 random nucleotides. At least 2.5 million CDR3-containing paired-end reads were obtained from each sample. First-strand cDNA synthesis was performed from all RNA using the Mint cDNA synthesis kit, with priming by a TRBC-specific oligonucleotide. All cDNA was treated with uracil-DNA glycosylase and then went through a first 18-cycle PCR with the universal primers M1SS and BC2_uni_R. The original pipeline was this. Normalization of each sample was performed by random selection of 1 million high-quality reads, each carrying a distinct molecular identifier. Reads with shared molecular identifiers were discarded instead of being binned into consensus sequences. CDR3 identification, clonotype clustering and error correction used MiTCR with a Q25 quality threshold and the strictest error-elimination algorithm. A nonparametric unseen species model using Euler transformation provided a lower-bound estimate of total TCR beta diversity. TCRdb reprocessed the public reads (quality trimming at Q25 with fastp, clone calling with MiXCR) and kept in-frame beta chains. Each record represents a unique CDR3 protein, reported with the most common genes and DNA among its rows. The V and J calls and clone size are TCRdb's, not the authors'. This sample holds 600,000 to 900,000 distinct CDR3 sequences; 20% to 30% were observed only once. Clones ranked in the top ten supply about 3% of the sample.

These data are also associated with another study on T cells of mothers and their children. Looking at the second paper: Nine systemically healthy Caucasian individuals served as donors, namely three mothers together with their six children. cDNA synthesis consumed the entire amount of extracted RNA, loaded at approximately 1.6 ug RNA in each 15 ul reaction. Sample barcodes and 2-4 random nucleotides were added via the M1S primer in the second PCR. More than 9 million TCR beta CDR3 reads were obtained from each mother, and roughly 3.1 million reads were obtained from each child. In both related and unrelated pairs, thymic selection shapes the output of TCR recombination in a similar way, with inherited differences having only a minor effect. Related mother-child pairs always showed normalized repertoire overlap that was slightly higher than in unrelated mother-child pairs, though the difference was never significant. With a sensitivity of about 100 clones per million clonotypes, no persistent microchimeric T cell clones were detected. In the study, deep NGS was used to compare the TCR beta repertoires of mothers and children, and features distinguishing related mother-child pairs from unrelated individuals were sought. The mean age was 40 +/- 4 years for the mothers and roughly 10 +/- 4 years for the children. After adapters were ligated using NEBNext reagents, the libraries underwent 100+100 nt paired-end sequencing on an Illumina HiSeq 2000. Mother and child libraries were prepared a month apart and sequenced in separate runs to prevent cross-contamination. For each donor, somewhere between roughly 500,000 and 2,100,000 distinct TCR beta clonotypes were identified. Naive TCR beta clonotypes were estimated from low-frequency clonotypes matched to each donor's FACS-determined naive share, without sorting.

Material for sequencing was blood. The rearrangement joined TRBV6-1 to TRBJ1-1; 9 middle bases align to TRBD1. This clonotype was obtained from a boy younger than 18 in good health. The DNA sequence is TGTGCCAGCAGTAGCCCGGGACAGGGTAAAACTGAAGCTTTCTTT. This encodes CASSSPGQGKTEAFF.